The 24 T cell receptor beta chains listed next were all sequenced from one sample in a study of cytomegalovirus exposure and HLA in healthy donors. The study ran its PCR with 60 Vbeta and 13 Jbeta primers. The repertoire was sequenced with immunoSEQ multiplex PCR; TCRdb's copy has only in-frame clones and lacks some. The sample lists 200,000 to 250,000 clones; just under 85% were seen once. Sample: PBMCs. These receptors were obtained from a woman aged 40 to 50 in good health and CMV-seronegative.

The chain carries TRBV19 and TRBJ2-2; D unresolved. The CDR3 length is 11 residues. CDR1 is LNHDA, CDR2 SQIVND, per germline (reference sequence). With 3 bases removed from V and 8 bases from J, the gap between germline ends came to 4 bases. The CDR3 bases are TGTGCCAGTAGTATCAGAGGGGAGCTGTTTTTT. Translating gives CASSIRGELFF. Filled out from reference TRBV19 and TRBJ2-2, the complete variable domain reads DGGITQSPKYLFRKEGQNVTLSCEQNLNHDAMYWYRQDPGQGLRLIYYSQIVNDFQKGDIAEGYSVSREKKESFPLTVTSAQKNPTAFYLCASSIRGELFFGEGSRLTVL.

The table lists this clone with a count of one. Other DNA sequences in the sample encode the same CDR3. CDR3 in DNA: TGCGCCAGCAGCTTGGCCGGGGACAGGGGGGAGACCCAGTACTTC. It codes for CASSLAGDRGETQYF. J is TRBJ2-5 and V is TRBV5-1; TRBD1 aligns across 11 bases. V shed 0 bases, J shed 5 bases, and the junction held 3 bases outside the gene matches. The CDR3 contains 15 residues. The germline gives CDR1 SGHRS, CDR2 YFSETQ. Supplemented by reference TRBV5-1 and TRBJ2-5, the full variable domain reads KAGVTQTPRYLIKTRGQQVTLSCSPISGHRSVSWYQQTPGQGLQFLFEYFSETQRNKGNFPGRFSGRQFSNSRSEMNVSTLELGDSALYLCASSLAGDRGETQYFGPGTRLLVL.

The gene calls are TRBV6-4 and TRBJ2-3, with D maybe TRBD2 (5 bases). The germline V gene has CDR1 MRHNA and CDR2 SNTAGT. CDR3 length: 15 amino acids. V lost 2 bases and J lost 0, with 9 bases in between. The CDR3 DNA is TGTGCCAGCAGTGACATAACGGGGAGCACAGATACGCAGTATTTT. This translates into CASSDITGSTDTQYF.

A note on this clone: At one of its ends the junction is not consistent with the germline gene, which may arise from a read error. This rearrangement joins TRBV7-2 to TRBJ2-2; 8 bases fit TRBD2. The CDR3 sequence is 16 residues long. Germline assignment: CDR1 SGHTA and CDR2 FQGNSA. The DNA of the CDR3 is TGTGCCAGCAGCCCGCCTGGGACTAGTTTTACCGGGGAGCTGCTTTTT. This encodes CASSPPGTSFTGELLF.

The V call is TRBV14, the J call TRBJ2-7; 9 bases fit TRBD1. V lost 4 bases and J lost 3; bases outside the gene matches: 10. The CDR3 totals 16 residues. Germline loops: CDR1 SGHDN, CDR2 FVKESK. The CDR3 coding sequence is TGTGCCAGCAGCCCACGCGATGGGACAGGGCACTACGAGCAGTACTTC. This encodes CASSPRDGTGHYEQYF.

The chain joins TRBV28 to TRBJ2-5; 7 bases are shared with TRBD2. After removal of 4 bases from V and 2 bases from J, the junction contained 7 bases not matched to a gene. The CDR3 runs to 15 residues. Germline lookup yields CDR1 MDHEN and CDR2 SYDVKM. The DNA for the CDR3 is TGTGCCAGCAGTTACCAGGATAGCGGGCAAGAGACCCAGTACTTC. This codes for CASSYQDSGQETQYF. Complete variable domain (other parts from reference TRBV28 and TRBJ2-5): DVKVTQSSRYLVKRTGEKVFLECVQDMDHENMFWYRQDPGLGLRLIYFSYDVKMKEKGDIPEGYSVSREKKERFSLILESASTNQTSMYLCASSYQDSGQETQYFGPGTRLLVL.

Only one count was recorded for this clone. At one of its ends the junction is not consistent with the germline gene, which may arise from a read error. V and J are TRBV28 and TRBJ1-5; a possible D gene is TRBD1 (6 bases). Germline CDR1 is MDHEN and CDR2 is SYDVKM. There are 14 residues in the CDR3. Here the CDR3 DNA reads TGTGCCAACAGTGATGGGGGCAGCAATCAGCCCCAGCATTTT. Translated: CANSDGGSNQPQHF.

This sequence joins TRBV14 and TRBJ2-1; D perhaps matches TRBD1 (6 bases). Looked up from germline, CDR1 is SGHDN and CDR2 is FVKESK. This CDR3 has 13 residues. V lost 4 bases to trimming and J lost 7 bases, with 11 bases between them. The CDR3 sequence: CASSLQGLNEQFF. Here the CDR3 DNA reads TGTGCCAGCAGCCTCCAGGGGTTGAATGAGCAGTTCTTC.

The V call is TRBV5-4, the J call TRBJ1-1, with a weak D call TRBD1 (6 bases). The CDR3 contains 16 residues. The V gene lost 4 bases and the J gene lost 3 bases, with 19 bases spanning the gap. Germline CDR1 and CDR2: SGHNT and YYREEE (reference sequence). The chain's CDR3 is CASSPRRGATDTEAFF. CDR3 in DNA: TGTGCCAGCAGCCCTAGGCGGGGGGCGACGGACACTGAAGCTTTCTTT.

V gene TRBV18 combines with J gene TRBJ2-7, with a possible D match to TRBD1 (6 bases). The CDR3 is 15 amino acids. V lost 3 bases and J lost 2, with 14 bases in between. Germline lookup yields CDR1 KGHSH and CDR2 LQKENI. For the CDR3, the DNA is TGTGCCAGCTCACCGGGGGCCACCGACCCCTACGAGCAGTACTTC. This codes for CASSPGATDPYEQYF.

This sequence joins TRBV6-1 and TRBJ1-5, with TRBD1 identical over 10 bases. The CDR3 is made up of 14 amino acids. The germline CDR1 and CDR2 sequences are MNHNS and SASEGT. J lost 4 bases, V lost 6 bases, and 3 bases had no gene match. The CDR3 sequence: CASSRDRGNQPQHF. Here the CDR3 DNA reads TGTGCCAGCAGCCGGGACAGGGGAAATCAGCCCCAGCATTTT.

Only a few counts were recorded for this clone. V gene TRBV6-6 combines with J gene TRBJ2-7; possibly TRBD2 for D (5 bases). This CDR3 contains 14 residues. Per germline, CDR1 MNHNY and CDR2 SVGAGI (reference sequence). Trimming removed 5 bases from V and 1 base from J, with 12 bases in between. In DNA, the CDR3 is TGTGCCAGCAGTCGAGGGATCGGATCCTACGAGCAGTACTTC. It encodes CASSRGIGSYEQYF.

The V and J genes are TRBV7-8 and TRBJ1-2; weak D call: TRBD1 (5 bases). Trimming removed 1 base from V and 2 bases from J, with 20 bases in between. Germline CDR1 and CDR2: SGHVS and FQNEAQ. The CDR3 totals 18 residues. The CDR3 is CASSLVIGRSRANYGYTF. As DNA, the CDR3 is TGTGCCAGCAGCTTAGTGATAGGTAGATCCAGGGCCAACTATGGCTACACCTTC.

The CDR3 spells CASTTRGLSYEQYF. The CDR3, as DNA: TGTGCCAGTACAACCAGGGGGCTCAGCTACGAGCAGTACTTC. The chain uses TRBV6-5 and TRBJ2-7, with 8 positions matching TRBD1. CDR3 size: 14 residues. CDR1 and CDR2 (germline): MNHEY, SVGAGI. V lost 9 bases to trimming and J lost 3 bases; unmatched junction nucleotides: 10.

The gene calls are TRBV5-4 and TRBJ1-2; D unclear. The CDR3 contains 14 residues. Trimming stripped 5 bases from V and 5 bases from J, with 16 bases between. The germline gives CDR1 SGHNT, CDR2 YYREEE (reference sequence). Here the CDR3 DNA reads TGTGCCAGCAGTACGGGTGGCAACATATATGGCTACACCTTC. The encoded protein is CASSTGGNIYGYTF.

This clone appeared a single time. The rearrangement uses TRBV7-9 and TRBJ1-2; D not certain. The CDR3 loop spans 8 amino acids. V lost 5 bases and J lost 11, with 3 bases in between. The germline gives CDR1 SEHNR, CDR2 FQNEAQ (reference sequence). CDR3 nucleotide sequence: TGTGCCAGCAGCCAATACACCTTC. Amino acids: CASSQYTF. The full variable domain, in which reference TRBV7-9 and TRBJ1-2 provide the parts outside the CDR3, is DTGVSQNPRHKITKRGQNVTFRCDPISEHNRLYWYRQTLGQGPEFLTYFQNEAQLEKSRLLSDRFSAERPKGSFSTLEIQRTEQGDSAMYLCASSQYTFGSGTRLTVV.

CDR3 nucleotides: TGTGCCAGCAGCTTAGAGGTTAGCGGGAAGTCCTACAATGAGCAGTTCTTC. It is translated as CASSLEVSGKSYNEQFF. V gene TRBV11-2 combines with J gene TRBJ2-1, with 8 bases matching TRBD2. J lost 1 base, V lost 0 bases, and 5 bases had no gene match. The CDR3 covers 17 residues. Germline V gene sequence: CDR1 SGHAT, CDR2 FQNNGV.

The chain links TRBV5-1 to TRBJ1-2, with TRBD1 matching over 9 bases. The CDR3 covers 14 residues. Germline V gene data show CDR1 as SGHRS and CDR2 as YFSETQ. The trim removed 3 bases at V and 6 bases at J, leaving 6 bases unmatched. This CDR3 is CASSSGTGLDGYTF. CDR3 in DNA: TGCGCCAGCAGCTCCGGGACAGGGTTGGATGGCTACACCTTC. Full variable domain (outside the CDR3, taken from reference TRBV5-1 and TRBJ1-2): KAGVTQTPRYLIKTRGQQVTLSCSPISGHRSVSWYQQTPGQGLQFLFEYFSETQRNKGNFPGRFSGRQFSNSRSEMNVSTLELGDSALYLCASSSGTGLDGYTFGSGTRLTVV.

This chain links TRBV11-3 with TRBJ2-7; TRBD2 matches at 9 bases. Germline V gene lookup returns CDR1 SGHNT and CDR2 YENEEA. This CDR3 has 13 amino acids. With V trimmed by 6 bases and J by 5 bases, 5 bases remained unmatched. The CDR3: CASRTSGSHEQYF. Here the CDR3 DNA reads TGTGCCAGCAGGACTAGCGGTTCCCACGAGCAGTACTTC.

The chain has TRBV4-3 and TRBJ2-7; D gene ambiguous. The CDR3 has 15 amino acids. Germline V gene lookup returns CDR1 LGHNA and CDR2 YSLEER. V lost 0 bases, J lost 0 bases, and 9 bases lay in between. The CDR3 is CASSQDTSGSYEQYF. DNA for the CDR3: TGCGCCAGCAGCCAAGACACCTCAGGCTCCTACGAGCAGTACTTC.

The chain uses TRBV9 and TRBJ2-2; a possible D gene is TRBD1 (7 bases). Germline CDR1 is SGDLS and CDR2 is YYNGEE. V dropped 3 bases and J dropped 5 bases, with 23 bases sitting between them. CDR3 length: 18 residues. This CDR3 is CASSEVSGQGGETGELFF. The CDR3, as DNA: TGTGCCAGCAGCGAAGTGAGTGGGCAGGGGGGAGAAACCGGGGAGCTGTTTTTT.

This chain joins TRBV20-1 and TRBJ2-7, with no clear D. The V end lost 3 bases, the J end lost 2 bases, and 5 bases lay between the germline ends. This CDR3 is built from 11 residues. CDR1 DFQATT and CDR2 SNEGSKA come from the germline V gene (reference sequence). CDR3 nucleotide sequence: TGCAGTGCTAGTTACACCTACGAGCAGTACTTC. Its translation: CSASYTYEQYF.

This clone has just a few counts. This sequence joins TRBV30 and TRBJ1-1; D remains unclear. CDR1 and CDR2 from the germline V gene are GTSNPN and SVGIG (reference sequence). V was shortened by 0 bases and J by 6 bases, with 5 bases between the two germline ends. This CDR3 is 11 amino acids long. The DNA for the CDR3 is TGTGCCTGGAGTGTACTTTCTGAAGCTTTCTTT. It specifies CAWSVLSEAFF.

Remarks on this clone: Relative to the germline gene, one junction end is altered; a read error may explain this. The chain carries TRBV7-7 and TRBJ2-1, with D possibly being TRBD2 (5 bases). The V gene's germline CDR1 is SSHAT and CDR2 FNYEAQ (reference sequence). The CDR3 is 14 residues long. The CDR3 DNA follows: TGTGCTAGCAGCTTAGCGCCCGACAACAATGAGCAGTTCTTC. This codes for CASSLAPDNNEQFF.